This TCR beta chain appears in the sequencing data of a study of blood T cell repertoires in COVID-19. This CDR3 comprises 16 residues. Germline assignment: CDR1 MNHEY and CDR2 SVGAGI. V dropped 3 bases and J dropped 0; count of bases not matched to a gene: 4. This clone was seen once. Authors' analysis steps: Amplifying reference gene primers gave estimates of nucleated cell counts. Sequencing was performed with immunoSEQ multiplex PCR; in TCRdb, only in-frame clones are kept and a portion is missing. The V and J calls and the clone size are those of that table, but D and trimming were determined from the DNA. The sample includes 270,000 or so clones, about nine tenths seen only once; the top ten take approximately 2.4%.

The rearrangement joins TRBV6-5 to TRBJ2-1; 8 nucleotides line up with TRBD2. The sequenced sample was PBMCs or T cells enriched from blood (not recorded which). The clonotype originates from a woman aged 18-29 years who had recovered from COVID-19. The CDR3 sequence is CASSYASGSSYNEQFF. The CDR3 DNA follows: TGTGCCAGCAGTTATGCTAGCGGGTCCTCCTACAATGAGCAGTTCTTC.